This T cell receptor (beta chain) was obtained from a study of Ad26.COV2.S vaccination and SARS-CoV-2 variants. Study-level results: The TCR-based breadth and depth measures might underestimate overall T cell responses.

Treatment denoted: 15 to 20 received Ad26.COV2.S at low or high dose, single or two shots; about 5 received placebo; per-sample allocation not given. Material that was analyzed had been drawn on day 63 after the first vaccine or placebo injection. Generated by immunoSEQ multiplex PCR, the TCRdb table keeps only in-frame clones and is missing some. The table has 400,000 to 450,000 clones, 90% seen once. CDR1 SGHDN and CDR2 FVKESK come from the germline V gene. The ends were cut back, 2 bases at V and 8 bases at J, with 13 bases in the middle. The CDR3 length is 15 residues. On this clone itself: Its target is unknown.

Sequencing was performed on peripheral blood, taken in a trial of Ad26.COV2.S vaccine versus placebo. The V call is TRBV14, the J call TRBJ1-6, with TRBD1 as a possible D gene (5 bases). The clonotype was recovered from a person aged 18-60 years who received the Ad26.COV2.S COVID-19 vaccine or a placebo. CDR3 sequence reads: CASSQRRGRHSPLHF. The CDR3 bases are TGTGCCAGCAGCCAAAGGCGGGGGAGGCATTCACCCCTCCACTTT.